The clone carrying this T cell receptor (beta chain) showed up just a few times. This sample was taken from a study of blood T cell repertoires in COVID-19. The CDR3 totals 14 residues. The V and J ends lost 6 bases and 0 bases respectively, with 8 bases between them. From germline, CDR1 is MNHEY and CDR2 SVGAGI. Profiling relied on immunoSEQ multiplex PCR, and the TCRdb table lists in-frame clones only, not all of them. The data hold hundreds of thousands of clones, with nearly 90% observed a single time. The rearrangement links TRBV6-5 to TRBJ2-2; tentatively, D is TRBD1 (5 bases). The sequence was obtained from a woman in her late teens or twenties with acute COVID-19. The specimen sequenced was PBMCs or T cells enriched from blood (not recorded which). The CDR3 protein is CASRTEANTGELFF. The CDR3 region has the DNA TGTGCCAGCAGGACAGAAGCGAACACCGGGGAGCTGTTTTTT.